The present T cell receptor beta chain was sequenced within a study of T cell repertoires in cytomegalovirus infection. TCRdb analysed the reads with MiXCR anew, one entry per CDR3 protein. The repertoire has some 300,000 distinct CDR3 sequences, about a tenth of them found once; the top ten carry approximately 2.3%. This clonotype came up many times. Its antigen is not identified. Findings and caveats of the study: The ex vivo response showed dominance by HLA-C-restricted CMV-specific TCR beta clonotypes.

Trimming left V 1 base short and J 1 base short, with 6 bases between. The CDR3 runs to 14 residues. This chain joins TRBV12-3 or TRBV12-4 and TRBJ2-3; a possible D gene is TRBD2 (5 bases). The receptor was isolated from a human donor in good health (CMV status not recorded). Some clones in this sample may be carry-over from other donors' samples. Sequencing was performed on PBMCs. In DNA, the CDR3 is TGTGCCAGCAGTTTAGAAGCGGGCACAGATACGCAGTATTTT. It is translated as CASSLEAGTDTQYF.